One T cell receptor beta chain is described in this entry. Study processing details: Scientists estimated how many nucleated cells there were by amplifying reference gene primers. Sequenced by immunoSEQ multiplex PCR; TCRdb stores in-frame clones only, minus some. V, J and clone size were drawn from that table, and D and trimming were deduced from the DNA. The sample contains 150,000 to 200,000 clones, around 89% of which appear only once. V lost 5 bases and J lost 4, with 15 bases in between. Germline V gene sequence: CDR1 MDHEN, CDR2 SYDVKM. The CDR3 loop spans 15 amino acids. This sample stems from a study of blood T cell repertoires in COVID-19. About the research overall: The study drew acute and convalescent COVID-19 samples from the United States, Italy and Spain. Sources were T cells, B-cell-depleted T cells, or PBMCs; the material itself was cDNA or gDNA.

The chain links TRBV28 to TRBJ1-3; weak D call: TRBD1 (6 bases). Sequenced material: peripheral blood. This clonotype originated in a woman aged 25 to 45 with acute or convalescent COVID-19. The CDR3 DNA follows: TGTGCCAGCAGTGTAATGGGGGCCCCCGGAAACACCATATATTTT. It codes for CASSVMGAPGNTIYF.